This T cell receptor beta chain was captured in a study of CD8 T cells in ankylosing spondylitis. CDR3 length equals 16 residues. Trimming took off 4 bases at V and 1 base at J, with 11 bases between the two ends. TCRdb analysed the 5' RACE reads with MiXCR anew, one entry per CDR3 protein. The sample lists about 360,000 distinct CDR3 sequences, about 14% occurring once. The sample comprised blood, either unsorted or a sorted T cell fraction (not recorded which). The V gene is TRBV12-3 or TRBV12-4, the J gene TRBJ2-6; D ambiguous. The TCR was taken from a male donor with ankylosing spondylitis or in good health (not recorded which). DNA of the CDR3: TGTGCCAGCAGTTCCGGTTTCGGGTCTGGGGCCAACGTCCTGACTTTC. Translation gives CASSSGFGSGANVLTF.